Detailed here is one T cell receptor beta chain. At one end, the junction sequence differs from germline, possibly due to a read error. The sample belongs to a study of cytomegalovirus exposure and HLA in healthy donors. The CDR3 consists of 11 residues. CDR1 is DFQATT and CDR2 is SNEGSKA in the germline V gene (reference sequence). Use of 60 Vbeta and 13 Jbeta primers characterized the PCR. How the authors handled the data: A later analysis counted around 80 million unique TCR beta chains, around 11 million shared. Some clones are missing from TCRdb's copy, which holds only in-frame ones; the method was immunoSEQ multiplex PCR. From that table come the V and J calls and clone size; the DNA was used to work out D and trimming. Reported are more than 40,000 clones; the ten largest clones contain 2.1%.

Sequenced: PBMCs. V gene TRBV20-1 combines with J gene TRBJ2-1, with 7 nucleotides matching TRBD2. The sequence was obtained from a middle-aged woman in good health and CMV-seronegative. As DNA, the CDR3 is TGCAGTGCTAGAGAAGGACTAGTTCAGATCTTC. Its protein product is CSAREGLVQIF.